Listed below are T cell receptor beta chains from one sample, sequenced in a study of cytomegalovirus exposure and HLA in healthy donors. TCRdb keeps only in-frame clones here, not all; method: immunoSEQ multiplex PCR. The sample has around 110,000 clones; about three quarters are singletons. The material sequenced was PBMCs. These receptors were collected from a boy between 10 and 17 years old in good health and CMV-seronegative. Both conserved end residues are part of each CDR3.

v_call: TRBV5-4
cdr3_aa: CASSQDTISRTQYF

v_call: TRBV2
cdr3_aa: CASSKTGKYEKLFF

v_call: TRBV11-3
cdr3_aa: CASSPSEREPTDTQYF

v_call: TRBV29-1
cdr3_aa: CSVSYGGSRHNEQFF

v_call: TRBV2
cdr3_aa: CASSEMSRYRGFEQFF

v_call: TRBV14
cdr3_aa: CASSQVGQPNEKLFF

v_call: TRBV5-1
cdr3_aa: CASSPEGAPTEAFF

v_call: TRBV2
cdr3_aa: CASSELAGGSDTQYF

v_call: TRBV7-9
cdr3_aa: CASSNRDRPMNTEAFF

v_call: TRBV5-4
cdr3_aa: CASSLGTVETQYF

v_call: TRBV4-2
cdr3_aa: CASSQGTGGKDNEKLFF

v_call: TRBV4-1
cdr3_aa: CASSKATGSYEQYF

v_call: TRBV5-1
cdr3_aa: CASSSQGLAGELFF

v_call: TRBV5-1
cdr3_aa: CASSLEHEAFF

v_call: TRBV19
cdr3_aa: CASRGRGQPQHF

v_call: TRBV7-9
cdr3_aa: CASSLFSTGIEAFF

v_call: TRBV11-3
cdr3_aa: CASSLPRLPGTDTQYF

v_call: TRBV7-6
cdr3_aa: CASSWEETQYF

v_call: TRBV2
cdr3_aa: CASSDASGGVLDTQYF

v_call: TRBV5-6
cdr3_aa: CASSVTGGPPYGYTF

v_call: TRBV4-2
cdr3_aa: CASSVSAGDKGDEQFF

v_call: TRBV28
cdr3_aa: CASSTGTGNTEAFF

v_call: TRBV11-3
cdr3_aa: CASSEGTGYGYTF

v_call: TRBV30
cdr3_aa: CAWSTGGANVLTF

v_call: TRBV7-2
cdr3_aa: CASSVRQGGTEAFF

v_call: TRBV29-1
cdr3_aa: CSAPGTSGPLDTQYF

v_call: TRBV28
cdr3_aa: CASSLVQGKDTEAFF

v_call: TRBV27
cdr3_aa: CASSLQGAGYGYTF

v_call: TRBV27
cdr3_aa: CASQKFPIGAETQYF

v_call: TRBV7-9
cdr3_aa: CASTLFAGGPNEQFF

v_call: TRBV10-3
cdr3_aa: CAIQQGSYNEQFF

v_call: TRBV28
cdr3_aa: CASSFSRKGQTYEQYF

v_call: TRBV7-8
cdr3_aa: CASSQTGREQYF

v_call: TRBV6-1
cdr3_aa: CASSPQIQDRYGYTF

v_call: TRBV25-1
cdr3_aa: CASSGRGTGRGVNYGYTF

v_call: TRBV10-3
cdr3_aa: CAISDPTSGRSDTQYF

v_call: TRBV5-6
cdr3_aa: CASSLAGDSGNTIYF

v_call: TRBV10-3
cdr3_aa: CAIRETGPLTNSPLHF

v_call: TRBV6-6
cdr3_aa: CASSPSGSPNGYTF

v_call: TRBV19
cdr3_aa: CASSLGQLAVIQYF

v_call: TRBV5-6
cdr3_aa: CASSLYPGSGANVLTF

v_call: TRBV27
cdr3_aa: CASSLSSGGGAWYEQYF

v_call: TRBV18
cdr3_aa: CASSPGTGYGYTF

v_call: TRBV6-5
cdr3_aa: CASSYSGIPTDTQYF

v_call: TRBV28
cdr3_aa: CASSSGTGGGGIYGYTF

v_call: TRBV6-5
cdr3_aa: CASSLGGAEQFF

v_call: TRBV5-4
cdr3_aa: CASSLGGTSIGYTF

v_call: TRBV7-9
cdr3_aa: CASSLNSVSGETQYF

v_call: TRBV19
cdr3_aa: CASSINGDPYGYTF

v_call: TRBV5-5
cdr3_aa: CASSLGSRAGVIRELFF

v_call: TRBV27
cdr3_aa: CASSSMSAGTGELFF

v_call: TRBV30
cdr3_aa: CAWSVGTIHQPQHF

v_call: TRBV23-1
cdr3_aa: CATKGGKAYEQYF

v_call: TRBV4-1
cdr3_aa: CASSQDLAGYGYTF

v_call: TRBV2
cdr3_aa: CASRRTSILYEQYF

v_call: TRBV7-8
cdr3_aa: CASSLLTSGTYEQYF

v_call: TRBV6-5
cdr3_aa: CASSYSTGAGEKLFF

v_call: TRBV7-9
cdr3_aa: CASGGGALSYEQYF

v_call: TRBV4-3
cdr3_aa: CASSPRTSGDDEQYF